This T cell receptor beta chain derives from a study of post-analysis software for immune sequencing data. Study-wide background: Relapsing-remitting, secondary progressive and progressive-relapsing multiple sclerosis were all included among the disease courses. Overall study results and limits: Included in a set of roughly five TRBV segments more frequent in patients than controls were TRBV5-6, TRBV5-1 and TRBV20-1. With F measure, samples from one preparation batch clustered together strongly. A significant reduction in normalized Chao1 diversity was observed in multiple sclerosis patients versus controls.

V was pared by 3 bases and J by 6 bases, with 6 bases of the junction left unmatched. Germline V gene sequence: CDR1 SGHTA, CDR2 FQGNSA. The CDR3 extends over 14 amino acids. This clonotype turned up a few times. The antigen remains undetermined. The TCR beta cDNA libraries carried unique molecular identifiers. The authors obtained 400,000 to 600,000 cDNA molecules from approximately 0.91 to 9.4 million T cells. TCRdb used MiXCR to reprocess the PCR reads, holding one entry per CDR3 protein. The sample carries around 700,000 distinct CDR3 sequences, roughly three fifths recorded once. The chain joins TRBV7-2 to TRBJ2-3, with 7 bases fitting TRBD2. Sample: blood. The sequence was obtained from a girl between 2 and 10 years old with multiple sclerosis. The CDR3 region has the DNA TGTGCCAGCAGCTTCAAAGCGGGGTGGGATACGCAGTATTTT. This encodes CASSFKAGWDTQYF.